The sequence of this T cell receptor beta chain was determined in a study of technical replicates of blood from several donors. The method was immunoSEQ multiplex PCR; TCRdb's version includes in-frame clones alone and lacks a portion of them. This sample has approximately 94,000 clones, with almost 97% found just once. This CDR3 spans 9 amino acids. Germline loops: CDR1 MGHDK, CDR2 SYGVNS. A remark on this clone: Germline is not matched at one junction end, which may reflect a read error.

Sequenced sample: T cells isolated from PBMCs. The chain employs TRBV25-1 and TRBJ1-2; weak D call: TRBD1 (5 bases). This receptor was taken from a human donor in good health. In nucleotides, the CDR3 is TGTGCCAGCAGTGAATGGGGCAGATTC. Translating it yields CASSEWGRF.